The clone carrying this T cell receptor (beta chain) occurred once. No antigen is known for it. This record comes from a study of T cell responses to AZD1222 COVID-19 vaccine. The data were produced by immunoSEQ multiplex PCR, yet TCRdb's version contains in-frame clones alone and is incomplete. This table holds almost 70,000 clones, roughly 80% found once. Points from the study as a whole: The peak T cell response came first, and repertoires were sampled only after it. Donors skewed white British and female; clonal diversity was possibly underestimated. Elevations in Spike-specific TCR breadth and depth followed administration of two AZD1222 doses.

The sample in question was peripheral blood, obtained 28 days after the second AZD1222 dose. The sequence came from an adult who received the AZD1222 COVID-19 vaccine.

CDR3 nucleotide sequence: TGTGCCAGCAGTGCGGCAGGACCAGGCGCTGAAGCTTTCTTT. Its protein product is CASSAAGPGAEAFF. The chain couples TRBV2 to TRBJ1-1; D uncertain. Trimming removed 4 bases from V and 6 bases from J, with 15 bases in between. The CDR3 sequence is 14 residues long. Germline CDR1 reads SNHLY; CDR2 reads FYNNEI.